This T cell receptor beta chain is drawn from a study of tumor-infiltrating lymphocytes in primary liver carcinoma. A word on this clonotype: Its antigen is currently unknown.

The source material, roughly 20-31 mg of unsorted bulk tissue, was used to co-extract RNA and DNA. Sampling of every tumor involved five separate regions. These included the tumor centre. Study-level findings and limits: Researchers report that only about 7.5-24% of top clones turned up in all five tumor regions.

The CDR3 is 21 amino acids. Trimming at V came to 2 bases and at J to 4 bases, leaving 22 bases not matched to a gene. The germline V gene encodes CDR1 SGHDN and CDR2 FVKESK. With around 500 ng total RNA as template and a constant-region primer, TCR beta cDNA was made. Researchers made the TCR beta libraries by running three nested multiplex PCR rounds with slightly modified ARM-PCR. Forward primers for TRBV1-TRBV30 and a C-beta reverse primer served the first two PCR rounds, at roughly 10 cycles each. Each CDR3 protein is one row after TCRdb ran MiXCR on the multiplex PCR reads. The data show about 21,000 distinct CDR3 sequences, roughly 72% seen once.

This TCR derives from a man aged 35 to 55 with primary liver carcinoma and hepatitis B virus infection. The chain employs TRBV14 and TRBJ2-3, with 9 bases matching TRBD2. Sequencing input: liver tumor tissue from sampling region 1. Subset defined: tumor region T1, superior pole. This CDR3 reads CASSQITRGTSRTLFSDTQYF. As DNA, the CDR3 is TGTGCCAGCAGCCAAATTACCCGGGGGACTAGCCGTACATTGTTCTCAGATACGCAGTATTTT. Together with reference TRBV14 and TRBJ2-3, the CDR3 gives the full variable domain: EAGVTQFPSHSVIEKGQTVTLRCDPISGHDNLYWYRRVMGKEIKFLLHFVKESKQDESGMPNNRFLAERTGGTYSTLKVQPAELEDSGVYFCASSQITRGTSRTLFSDTQYFGPGTRLTVL.